This TCR beta chain was observed in a study of blood T cell repertoires in COVID-19. Study details: The United States, Italy and Spain provided the acute and convalescent COVID-19 samples. Nucleic acid was either cDNA or gDNA, and it came from T cells, B-cell-depleted T cells, or PBMCs.

Authors' analysis steps: Amplification of reference gene primers provided the estimated nucleated cell counts. This table comes from immunoSEQ multiplex PCR, and its TCRdb copy is limited to in-frame clones, with some not included. V, J and clone size are taken as reported in that table, and D and trimming were inferred from the DNA itself. Counted here are roughly 100,000 clones, under 90% occurring once; the ten biggest clones make up roughly 13%. Losses at the gene ends were 6 bases for V and 1 base for J; bases not matched to a gene: 17. The germline V gene encodes CDR1 SNHLY and CDR2 FYNNEI. CDR3 length: 18 amino acids.

This TCR derives from a human donor in a cohort sampled during active or convalescent COVID-19. Sequenced: peripheral blood. This chain uses TRBV2 with TRBJ1-2; the match to TRBD1 covers 7 bases. The CDR3 bases are TGTGCCAGCAGCAATTCGACAGGGTTTAAAATCCTTAACTATGGCTACACCTTC. Translated: CASSNSTGFKILNYGYTF.